The next 14 T cell receptor beta chains were all read from a single sample in a study of CD8 T cells in ankylosing spondylitis. TCRdb re-analysed the 5' RACE reads in MiXCR, keeping a single row per CDR3 protein. The sample yields 150,000 to 200,000 distinct CDR3 sequences, under 15% seen once. Source material: blood, either unsorted or a sorted T cell fraction (not recorded which). Receptors were obtained from a female donor with ankylosing spondylitis or in good health (not recorded which).

This clonotype was observed at least ten times. V gene TRBV12-3 or TRBV12-4 combines with J gene TRBJ1-5; D remains unclear. The CDR3 has 14 amino acids. V lost 5 bases and J 4 bases, leaving 12 bases between the germline ends. The CDR3 reads CASSLTLGNQPQHF. In DNA form, the CDR3 reads TGTGCCAGCAGTCTTACCTTGGGGAATCAGCCCCAGCATTTT.

This clonotype was seen a handful of times. The chain uses TRBV24-1 and TRBJ1-5; TRBD1 matches 8 bases. Germline V gives CDR1 KGHDR, CDR2 SFDVKD. Trimming at V came to 6 bases and at J to 6 bases, leaving 6 bases not matched to a gene. The CDR3 is 14 amino acids. DNA for the CDR3: TGTGCCACCAGTCCTGGACAGGGAGTTCAGCCCCAGCATTTT. Its translation is CATSPGQGVQPQHF.

This clonotype came up many times. The chain links TRBV29-1 to TRBJ2-7; D unclear. In germline, CDR1 is SQVTM, CDR2 ANQGSEA. The V end was cut by 0 bases, the J end by 3 bases, with 6 bases between. This CDR3 is 12 amino acids long. CDR3 loop: CSVEEGNYEQYF. The DNA of the CDR3 is TGCAGCGTTGAAGAAGGCAACTACGAGCAGTACTTC.

This clonotype was detected only a few times. The V gene is TRBV7-2, the J gene TRBJ2-5; TRBD1 might be the D (6 bases). Germline values: CDR1 SGHTA, CDR2 FQGNSA. Trimming took off 1 base at V and 2 bases at J, with 11 bases between the two ends. CDR3 length equals 15 residues. This CDR3 is CASSLDRTAQETQYF. The CDR3, as DNA: TGTGCCAGCAGCTTAGACCGGACAGCACAAGAGACCCAGTACTTC.

This clonotype appeared many times. This chain connects TRBV3-1 to TRBJ2-1; no clear D gene. Trimming cost V 0 bases and J 5 bases, with 11 bases left between them. The V gene's germline CDR1 is LGHDT and CDR2 YNNKEL (reference sequence). CDR3 length: 15 amino acids. CDR3 in amino acids: CASSQDSLGHNEQFF. CDR3 bases: TGTGCCAGCAGCCAAGATTCCCTAGGCCACAATGAGCAGTTCTTC.

This clonotype was found many times. This chain joins TRBV5-1 and TRBJ1-1, with 9 nucleotides matching TRBD1. In germline, CDR1 is SGHRS, CDR2 YFSETQ. CDR3 length: 13 residues. The V and J ends lost 5 bases and 4 bases, in that order; junction bases with no gene match: 3. CDR3 sequence: CASSGQGFTEAFF. The CDR3 DNA is TGCGCCAGCAGTGGACAGGGGTTCACTGAAGCTTTCTTT.

This clonotype was picked up many times. The gene calls are TRBV12-3 or TRBV12-4 and TRBJ2-7; D is unclear. With 6 bases removed from V and 3 bases from J, the gap between germline ends came to 12 bases. The CDR3 length is 13 residues. Here the CDR3 DNA reads TGTGCCAGCAGCAGTGGACCGCACTACGAGCAGTACTTC. It is translated as CASSSGPHYEQYF.

This clonotype was seen ten or more times. The J gene is TRBJ2-3, the V gene TRBV12-3 or TRBV12-4; 7 nucleotides align to TRBD1. This CDR3 comprises 14 residues. Trimming took 5 bases from V and 6 from J; bases not matched to a gene: 8. In DNA, the CDR3 is TGTGCCAGCAGTCCAAACAGGGGACGGGATACGCAGTATTTT. Translating gives CASSPNRGRDTQYF.

This clonotype has at least ten counts. This chain connects TRBV20-1 to TRBJ2-1; D gene ambiguous. Deletions cut 6 bases from V and 5 bases from J, with 11 bases between. This CDR3 contains 12 residues. CDR1 is DFQATT, CDR2 SNEGSKA, per germline (reference sequence). CDR3 region: CSASPGHNEQFF. CDR3 coding DNA: TGCAGTGCCTCTCCCGGACACAATGAGCAGTTCTTC.

This clonotype was seen only a few times. The chain employs TRBV18 and TRBJ1-1; D is undetermined. Germline V gene lookup returns CDR1 KGHSH and CDR2 LQKENI. CDR3 length equals 14 residues. Deletions cut 6 bases from V and 1 base from J, with 12 bases between. The CDR3 protein is CASSPAVSNTEAFF. Here the CDR3 DNA reads TGTGCCAGCTCTCCTGCGGTGTCGAACACTGAAGCTTTCTTT.

This clonotype was observed many times. This sequence joins TRBV10-3 and TRBJ1-3, with TRBD1 matching 10 bases. Trimming took 7 bases from V and 0 from J; bases not matched to a gene: 3. Germline lookup yields CDR1 ENHRY and CDR2 SYGVKD. This CDR3 is built from 15 residues. This CDR3 is CAINRDRGSGNTIYF. CDR3 nucleotides: TGTGCCATCAATCGGGACAGGGGCTCTGGAAACACCATATATTTT.

This clonotype has a handful of counts. The J gene is TRBJ2-5, the V gene TRBV25-1; D not certain. Trimming removed 3 bases from V and 1 base from J, with 9 bases in between. The CDR3 is 14 amino acids. Germline V gene data show CDR1 as MGHDK and CDR2 as SYGVNS. The CDR3 spells CASSEPGSQETQYF. In DNA, the CDR3 is TGTGCCAGCAGTGAGCCCGGGTCCCAAGAGACCCAGTACTTC.

This clonotype has only a few counts. The rearrangement joins TRBV12-3 or TRBV12-4 to TRBJ2-7; the D is unclear. The ends were cut back, 5 bases at V and 2 bases at J, with 7 bases in the middle. The CDR3 loop spans 12 amino acids. The CDR3 region has the DNA TGTGCCAGCAGTCCCCAGGCCTACGAGCAGTACTTC. Translated: CASSPQAYEQYF.

This clonotype was seen a few times. V is TRBV4-3 and J is TRBJ2-3, with 9 bases that match TRBD2. CDR1 is LGHNA and CDR2 is YSLEER in the germline V gene. J was trimmed by 6 bases and V by 4 bases; bases with no gene match: 14. The CDR3 sequence is 17 residues long. CDR3 DNA: TGCGCCAGCAGCCGTGGATTGAGCGGCGGGGGGGCGGATACGCAGTATTTT. It codes for CASSRGLSGGGADTQYF.